A single sample is the source of the 13 T cell receptor beta chains below, sequenced in a study of beta chain features in type 1 diabetes (dated by TCRdb to the late 2010s). Library prep was done by the immunoSEQ multiplex PCR assay. The High Capacity cDNA Reverse Transcription Kit was used to reverse transcribe all of the isolated RNA, meaning that expressed TCRB transcripts were what got sequenced. The table was pulled from immuneACCESS by TCRdb, which kept in-frame rearrangements only. Such tables lose some clones; where checked, under half of the loss comes from unresolved V genes, and the rest has no known cause. This sample comprises roughly 700,000 clones, over 10% of them detected only once. Clones ranked in the top ten supply approximately 0.02% of the sample. No antigen has been assigned to these receptors. Broader findings and caveats from the paper: In all four CD4+ subsets, TCRB CDR3 length was moderately but significantly shorter in type 1 diabetes patients.

The sample comprised naive CD4+ T cells from blood. The sample's cell subset or site label is to be understood as: true naive CD4+ T cells. Source of these receptors: a man between 18 and 29 years old with type 1 diabetes.

Only a few counts were recorded for this clone. CDR3 amino acids: CASSSTSGVILAKNIQYF. The CDR3 coding sequence is TGCGCCAGCAGCTCGACTAGCGGGGTGATACTAGCCAAAAACATTCAGTACTTC. The genes are TRBV5-1 and TRBJ2-4, with TRBD2 matching 11 bases. With V trimmed by 3 bases and J by 0 bases, 8 bases remained unmatched. The CDR3 runs 18 residues. Germline V CDR1 and CDR2: SGHRS, YFSETQ.

The chain uses TRBV6-5 and TRBJ1-2, with D tentatively TRBD1 (5 bases). The CDR3 is made up of 15 amino acids. Trimming stripped 0 bases from V and 0 bases from J, with 8 bases between. Per the germline V gene, CDR1 is MNHEY and CDR2 is SVGAGI. The CDR3 here is CASSYSTAANYGYTF. CDR3 nucleotides: TGTGCCAGCAGTTACTCGACAGCCGCTAACTATGGCTACACCTTC.

V and J are TRBV5-1 and TRBJ1-2, with 7 bases identical to TRBD1. From germline, CDR1 is SGHRS and CDR2 YFSETQ. The CDR3 sequence is 14 residues long. Trimming at V came to 4 bases and at J to 4 bases, leaving 7 bases not matched to a gene. CDR3 sequence reads: CASSRTGEGYGYTF. DNA for the CDR3: TGCGCCAGCAGCCGAACAGGGGAGGGCTATGGCTACACCTTC.

This clone occurred a few times. J is TRBJ2-3 and V is TRBV28; D tentatively fits TRBD1 or TRBD2 (5 bases each). V was clipped by 7 bases and J by 2 bases, with 10 bases between them. This CDR3 has 13 amino acids. Germline loops: CDR1 MDHEN, CDR2 SYDVKM. The CDR3 DNA is TGTGCCAGCAACCGGGACCCCACAGATACGCAGTATTTT. Translating gives CASNRDPTDTQYF.

This clone was counted only a few times. This sequence joins TRBV19 and TRBJ2-7; TRBD1 might be the D (5 bases). V was clipped by 6 bases and J by 2 bases, with 14 bases between them. Germline CDR1 reads LNHDA; CDR2 reads SQIVND (reference sequence). This CDR3 comprises 14 residues. The CDR3 here is CASSTRASPYEQYF. As DNA, the CDR3 is TGTGCCAGTAGCACCAGGGCGAGCCCCTACGAGCAGTACTTC.

V gene TRBV4-1 combines with J gene TRBJ1-2; D not resolved. CDR3 length: 14 amino acids. Deletions cut 8 bases from V and 7 bases from J, with 20 bases between. The germline V gene has CDR1 MGHRA and CDR2 YSYEKL. The CDR3 DNA reads as TGCGCCAGCCGAATCAGGATATCAGAACGTGGCTACACCTTC. It codes for CASRIRISERGYTF.

V gene TRBV10-3 combines with J gene TRBJ1-1; 10 positions match TRBD1. The V segment lost 6 bases and the J segment 1 base; nucleotides outside the gene matches: 5. Germline-derived CDR1 and CDR2 are ENHRY and SYGVKD. This CDR3 has 15 amino acids. The DNA for the CDR3 is TGTGCCATCAGGCCGGACAGGGGGGGGAACACTGAAGCTTTCTTT. This codes for CAIRPDRGGNTEAFF.

A few counts support this clone. This chain connects TRBV5-1 to TRBJ2-1; TRBD1 matches 12 bases. The CDR3 runs to 17 residues. Germline CDR1 SGHRS, CDR2 YFSETQ. The V segment lost 4 bases and the J segment 7 bases; nucleotides outside the gene matches: 12. The CDR3: CASSPRDRGPLGNEQFF. The CDR3 coding sequence is TGCGCCAGCAGCCCAAGGGACAGGGGGCCTCTGGGGAATGAGCAGTTCTTC.

CDR3: CASSQGTHNSEAFF. DNA for the CDR3: TGTGCCAGCAGCCAGGGGACTCATAATAGTGAAGCTTTCTTT. The rearrangement joins TRBV4-2 to TRBJ1-1; D is possibly TRBD1 (5 bases). Trimming shortened V by 3 bases and J by 7 bases, and 15 bases separated the two germline ends. The germline V gene has CDR1 LGHNA and CDR2 YNFKEQ. This CDR3 comprises 14 residues.

Points on this clone: In the same sample, other DNA sequences code for this CDR3. The gene calls are TRBV7-9 and TRBJ1-5, with unresolved D. With 2 bases removed from V and 5 bases from J, the gap between germline ends came to 4 bases. Germline CDR1 reads SEHNR; CDR2 reads FQNEAQ (reference sequence). This CDR3 contains 12 residues. This CDR3 is CASSLRDQPQHF. In nucleotides, the CDR3 is TGTGCCAGCAGCTTAAGGGATCAGCCCCAGCATTTT.

This clone was observed once. The chain employs TRBV30 and TRBJ1-2, with D tentatively TRBD1 (6 bases). Germline CDR1 and CDR2: GTSNPN and SVGIG (reference sequence). V was clipped by 1 base and J by 0 bases, with 9 bases between them. The length of the CDR3 is 14 residues. The CDR3 region has the DNA TGTGCCTGGAGTGCGGGGGCCCCTAACTATGGCTACACCTTC. Translation: CAWSAGAPNYGYTF. The complete variable domain, with remaining parts taken from reference TRBV30 and TRBJ1-2, reads SQTIHQWPATLVQPVGSPLSLECTVEGTSNPNLYWYRQAAGRGLQLLFYSVGIGQISSEVPQNLSASRPQDRQFILSSKKLLLSDSGFYLCAWSAGAPNYGYTFGSGTRLTVV.

The V and J genes are TRBV13 and TRBJ2-3, with TRBD2 identical over 11 bases. CDR1 is PRHDT, CDR2 FYEKMQ, per germline (reference sequence). This CDR3 comprises 18 residues. J was trimmed by 1 base and V by 6 bases; bases with no gene match: 12. The CDR3 DNA is TGTGCCAGCAGGTCTACTAGCGGGGGCCTCGCTGGCACAGATACGCAGTATTTT. Translating gives CASRSTSGGLAGTDTQYF.

The gene calls are TRBV18 and TRBJ2-5, with 12 bases fitting TRBD2. Losses at the gene ends were 5 bases for V and 5 bases for J; bases not matched to a gene: 9. The CDR3 runs to 16 residues. In germline, CDR1 is KGHSH, CDR2 LQKENI. The CDR3 region has the DNA TGTGCCAGCTCATCCGGACTAGCGGGGCCTAGGGAGACCCAGTACTTC. The encoded protein is CASSSGLAGPRETQYF.